These 3 T cell receptor beta chains were all obtained from the same sample, sequenced in a study of Graves' ophthalmopathy and Graves' hyperthyroidism (dated by TCRdb to the late 2010s). TCRdb lists the instrument as Illumina HiSeq 2000. TCR beta CDR3 regions were amplified from RNA transcripts for repertoire sequencing. A first-round RT-PCR used HTBI primers with the Qiagen OneStep RT-PCR kit, followed by a second-round multiplex PCR, size selection and purification. TCRdb reanalyzed the raw reads on its own, using fastp at Q25 for trimming and MiXCR for clone calling, and kept in-frame beta chains. Every entry covers one CDR3 protein and lists the most common genes and DNA from its rows. Within this sample are 400,000 or so distinct CDR3 sequences, with roughly a sixth of them counted one time only. The biggest ten clones account for 2% to 3% of the sample. Input material: peripheral blood. Every receptor here comes from an adult woman with stable Graves' hyperthyroidism.

This clonotype has more than one count but fewer than ten. The chain joins TRBV6-1 to TRBJ2-1; 7 bases are a match to TRBD1. The CDR3 is 15 residues long. V lost 4 bases to trimming and J lost 0 bases; unmatched junction nucleotides: 3. Germline V gives CDR1 MNHNS, CDR2 SASEGT. This CDR3 reads CASSATGSSYNEQFF. CDR3 in DNA: TGTGCCAGCAGTGCGACAGGGAGCTCCTACAATGAGCAGTTCTTC.

This clonotype was picked up many times. This rearrangement joins TRBV6-5 to TRBJ2-7; 16 bases fit TRBD2. CDR1 is MNHEY, CDR2 SVGAGI, per germline. With V trimmed by 3 bases and J by 0 bases, 2 bases remained unmatched. This CDR3 contains 17 residues. The CDR3 spells CASSYGTSGRASYEQYF. The CDR3, as DNA: TGTGCCAGCAGTTATGGGACTAGCGGGAGGGCCTCCTACGAGCAGTACTTC.

This clonotype was detected many times. The V call is TRBV20-1, the J call TRBJ2-7; weak D call: TRBD1 (6 bases). The CDR3 length is 19 residues. CDR1 DFQATT and CDR2 SNEGSKA come from the germline V gene (reference sequence). Trimming took 1 base from V and 0 from J, leaving 25 bases between them. CDR3 sequence: CSARVVRFTGPTSSYEQYF. CDR3 in DNA: TGCAGTGCTAGAGTCGTCCGGTTCACAGGGCCCACGAGCTCCTACGAGCAGTACTTC.